This T cell receptor beta chain was sequenced in a study of blood T cell repertoires in COVID-19 (dated by TCRdb to the early 2020s). Study-level background: Samples covering the acute and convalescent phases of COVID-19 were provided by collaborators in the United States, Italy and Spain. Where available, HLA class I and class II types were obtained from metadata supplied by the sample provider rather than from assay-based typing. Sample metadata almost always included a de-identified subject ID, COVID-19 status, age in years and sex. The repertoires were made available in a free public database intended to serve as a resource for research on the immune response to SARS-CoV-2. Deeply sampled blood TCRbeta repertoires from subjects exposed to, actively infected with, or recovered from COVID-19 were included in the dataset. The material from the prospective study consisted of cDNA or gDNA derived from T cells, B-cell-depleted T cells, or PBMCs. Samples came from the ongoing ImmuneRACE study (first 160 participants) plus 1,254 subjects from 6 global collaborators.

The immunoSEQ Assay, a bias-controlled multiplex PCR, was used to amplify TCRbeta CDR3 regions from genomic DNA. In the authors' own workflow: The number of nucleated cells in each sample was estimated by amplification of reference gene primers within the assay. Sequence reads were collapsed and filtered to measure the absolute abundance of every unique TCRbeta CDR3 rearrangement. For each sample, productive Simpson clonality was calculated as the square root of Simpson's diversity index over productive rearrangements. TCRdb limited this immuneACCESS table to in-frame rearrangements with V and J called. A share of clones is missing; checked studies link under half to unresolved V genes, and the rest is unexplained. The V and J calls and the clone size are those of that table, but D and trimming were determined from the DNA. The sample data list approximately 90,000 clones, and under 85% of these were observed just once. The top ten hold roughly an eighth of the sample.

Cut back by 5 bases and 7 bases, the V and J ends lie 12 bases apart. Its CDR3 holds 14 amino acids, cysteine through phenylalanine. Of the read, only the CDR3 DNA is kept; its 42 bases are in frame from base 1. CDR1 and CDR2, per the germline V gene, are SGHTA and FQGTGA. On this clone itself: The antigen this receptor binds is unknown. No base quality information exists; no much larger clone differs at one position.

The paper as a whole reports these results and caveats: The quantity of clinical and demographic metadata differed by source and by participant and was supplied without curation.

Each collaborating institution followed its own protocols to collect whole blood in K2EDTA tubes. Collaborator samples were shipped for TCRbeta analysis as frozen whole blood, isolated PBMCs, or DNA extracted from either sample type. The sample taken for sequencing was peripheral blood. Here the chain combines TRBV7-3 and TRBJ1-6; TRBD1 is possibly the D segment (6 matching bases). The sequence came from a human donor in a cohort sampled during active COVID-19. The DNA sequence is TGTGCCAGCAGCGCACAGGGCCGGAATTCACCCCTCCACTTT. This encodes CASSAQGRNSPLHF.